This passage covers 11 T cell receptor beta chains from one sample sequenced in a study of tumor and adjacent non-tumor tissue in lung cancer. The library came from three nested PCR rounds adapted from ARM-PCR protocols. TCRdb fed the multiplex PCR reads into MiXCR, producing one record per CDR3 protein. The sample shows about 200,000 distinct CDR3 sequences, roughly 70% of them seen only once. No cell sorting was done before RNA was extracted from the tissue. Sequencing was performed on lung tumor tissue. The source is a man between 60 and 75 years old with non-small cell lung cancer.

The chain carries TRBV11-3 and TRBJ2-1; D unclear. V shed 3 bases and J shed 2 bases, with 11 bases lying between them. CDR1 and CDR2 (germline): SGHNT, YENEEA. The CDR3 loop spans 15 amino acids. This chain's CDR3 is CASSFAEAAYNEQFF. DNA of the CDR3: TGTGCCAGCAGCTTTGCGGAAGCCGCCTACAATGAGCAGTTCTTC. Complete variable domain (other parts from reference TRBV11-3 and TRBJ2-1): EAGVVQSPRYKIIEKKQPVAFWCNPISGHNTLYWYLQNLGQGPELLIRYENEEAVDDSQLPKDRFSAERLKGVDSTLKIQPAELGDSAVYLCASSFAEAAYNEQFFGPGTRLTVL.

A word on this clonotype: The junction shows a germline mismatch at one end, possibly a read error. The V and J genes are TRBV11-2 and TRBJ1-4; D perhaps matches TRBD1 (5 bases). Germline V gene lookup returns CDR1 SGHAT and CDR2 FQNNGV. The CDR3 is 15 residues long. The CDR3 region is CASTFRGVSNEELFF. The CDR3 DNA reads as TGTGCCAGCACCTTTCGGGGGGTATCTAATGAAGAACTGTTTTTT.

Points on this clonotype: A much larger clone lies one base from this, so it may be a read error. Lacking the conserved final phenylalanine or tryptophan, this CDR3 likely reflects a read error. Because the CDR3's place on the DNA is in doubt, the DNA is left out and the CDR3 is given as listed by TCRdb. The chain links TRBV1 to TRBJ2-4; whether TRBD2, the table's D call, matches the DNA was not checked. TRBV1 is a documented pseudogene. The CDR3 adds up to 17 amino acids, both ends counted. CDR3 protein: CTSSSTTPRSRKNIQYY.

With respect to this clonotype: At one of its ends the junction is not consistent with the germline gene, which may arise from a read error. V is TRBV11-3 and J is TRBJ2-1; the D gene is possibly TRBD2 (5 bases). The CDR3 is made up of 14 amino acids. CDR1 and CDR2 from the germline V gene are SGHNT and YENEEA. The CDR3 protein is CACRFVAPPSEQFF. CDR3 in DNA: TGTGCCTGCAGGTTTGTTGCACCCCCTAGCGAGCAGTTCTTC.

In regard to this clonotype: Being one base from a much bigger clone, this may be a read error. In DNA, the CDR3 is TGTGCCAGCAGCCCACTAGCGAAACACAATGAGCAGTTCTTC. Its translation: CASSPLAKHNEQFF. V is TRBV7-9 and J is TRBJ2-1, with TRBD2 matching over 7 bases. The germline V gene encodes CDR1 SEHNR and CDR2 FQNEAQ (reference sequence). The CDR3 has 14 amino acids. V gave up 5 bases and J gave up 5 bases; unmatched junction bases: 6.

This clonotype has only a few counts. The CDR3 protein is CASSQNSGANVLTF. DNA of the CDR3: TGTGCCAGCAGCCAGAACTCTGGGGCCAACGTCCTGACTTTC. The J gene is TRBJ2-6, the V gene TRBV6-6; D uncertain. Trimming shortened V by 6 bases and J by 0 bases, and 6 bases separated the two germline ends. Germline values: CDR1 MNHNY, CDR2 SVGAGI (reference sequence). This CDR3 has 14 residues.

In this sample, this clonotype turned up a few times. This sequence may be a read error, since a much larger clone differs from it by one base. V is TRBV11-2 and J is TRBJ1-1; TRBD1 might be the D (5 bases). V lost 0 bases and J lost 6, with 8 bases in between. The CDR3 covers 13 residues. Germline CDR1 is SGHAT and CDR2 is FQNNGV. The CDR3 nucleotides are TGTGCCAGCAGCTTAGAATGGGACGCTGAAGCTTTCTTT. This translates into CASSLEWDAEAFF.

Notes on this clonotype: One junction end disagrees with the germline gene, perhaps due to a read error. The chain has TRBV11-1 and TRBJ2-5, with 9 bases fitting TRBD1. The V gene's germline CDR1 is SGHAT and CDR2 FQDESV (reference sequence). The CDR3 contains 15 residues. CDR3 in amino acids: CGSSPFDRGKESQYF. In nucleotides, the CDR3 is TGTGGCAGCAGCCCCTTCGACAGGGGGAAAGAGTCCCAGTACTTC.

This clonotype occurred once. Possible read error: a much larger clone is one base away. The V gene is TRBV20-1, the J gene TRBJ2-7; 10 positions agree with TRBD2. The CDR3 totals 13 residues. V gave up 8 bases and J gave up 4 bases; unmatched junction bases: 8. CDR1 and CDR2 from the germline V gene are DFQATT and SNEGSKA (reference sequence). The CDR3: CSTQGTSAYEQYF. DNA of the CDR3: TGCAGTACTCAGGGGACTAGCGCGTACGAGCAGTACTTC.

Notes on this clonotype: At one boundary the junction diverges from the germline segment, which might be a read error. The V call is TRBV5-5, the J call TRBJ1-1; D ambiguous. The germline gives CDR1 SGHKS, CDR2 YYEKEE (reference sequence). CDR3 length: 14 residues. Here the CDR3 reads CASSFPSRNTEGFF. The CDR3 nucleotides read TGTGCCAGCAGCTTCCCAAGCAGGAACACTGAAGGTTTCTTT.

On this clonotype: The CDR3 does not close with the conserved phenylalanine or tryptophan, likely indicating a read error. J is TRBJ1-5 and V is TRBV6-1; 8 bases are shared with TRBD1. Germline V lookup: CDR1 MNHNS, CDR2 SASEGT. The CDR3 has 15 amino acids. The CDR3, as DNA: TGCGCCAGCAGTTCGGACAGGGTAGGGAATCAGCCCCAGCATATC. Its protein product is CASSSDRVGNQPQHI.